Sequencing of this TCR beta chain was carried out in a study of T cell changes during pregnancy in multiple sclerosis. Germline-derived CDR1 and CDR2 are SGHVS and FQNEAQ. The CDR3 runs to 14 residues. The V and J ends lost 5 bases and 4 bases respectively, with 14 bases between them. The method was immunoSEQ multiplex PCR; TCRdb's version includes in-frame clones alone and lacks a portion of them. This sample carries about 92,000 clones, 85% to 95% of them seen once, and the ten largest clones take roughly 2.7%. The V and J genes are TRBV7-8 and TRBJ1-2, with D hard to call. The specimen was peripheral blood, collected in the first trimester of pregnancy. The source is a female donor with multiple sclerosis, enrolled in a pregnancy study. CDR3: CASSPRGMSYGYTF. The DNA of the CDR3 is TGTGCCAGCAGCCCTAGAGGCATGAGCTATGGCTACACCTTC.